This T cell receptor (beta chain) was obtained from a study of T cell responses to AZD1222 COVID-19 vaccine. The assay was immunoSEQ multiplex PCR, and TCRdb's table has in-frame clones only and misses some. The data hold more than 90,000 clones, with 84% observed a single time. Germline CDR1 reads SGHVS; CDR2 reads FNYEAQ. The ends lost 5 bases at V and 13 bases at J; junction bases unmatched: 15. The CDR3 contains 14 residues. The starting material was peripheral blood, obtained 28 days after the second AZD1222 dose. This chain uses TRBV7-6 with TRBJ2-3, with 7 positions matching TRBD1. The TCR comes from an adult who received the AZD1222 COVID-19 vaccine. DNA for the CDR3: TGTGCCAGCAGCCCGTCGGACAGGCCCGGTGGCGAGTATTTT. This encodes CASSPSDRPGGEYF.